The rows below give T cell receptor beta chains drawn from one sample of a study of CD8 T cells in Susac syndrome. MiXCR was run by TCRdb on the immunoSEQ multiplex PCR reads, yielding one entry per CDR3 protein. This table has around 190,000 distinct CDR3 sequences, 94% appearing once. The sequencing input was CD4+ T cells from PBMCs. All receptors come from a human donor with Susac syndrome. Both conserved end residues are part of each CDR3. A D gene is named only where the DNA matches it firmly. The listing skips clone size in some rows; elsewhere it reads once, few, many or a size class.

clone size: .
J gene: TRBJ2-3
D gene: TRBD2
V gene: TRBV10-3
CDR3 protein: CATRTSTLLEDTQYF
CDR3 DNA: TGTGCCACGAGGACTAGCACTCTACTCGAAGATACGCAGTATTTT

clone size: .
J gene: TRBJ2-5
D gene: TRBD1
V gene: TRBV20-1
CDR3 protein: CSASVWDREETQYF
CDR3 DNA: TGCAGTGCTAGTGTATGGGACAGGGAAGAGACCCAGTACTTC

clone size: once
J gene: TRBJ2-3
D gene: TRBD1
V gene: TRBV7-2
CDR3 protein: CASSLVGQGEDTQYF
CDR3 DNA: TGTGCCAGCAGCTTAGTAGGACAGGGGGAGGATACGCAGTATTTT

clone size: .
J gene: TRBJ1-2
D gene: .
V gene: TRBV6-5
CDR3 protein: CASSDGTPYGYTF
CDR3 DNA: TGTGCCAGCAGTGACGGGACACCCTATGGCTACACCTTC

clone size: .
J gene: TRBJ2-1
D gene: TRBD2
V gene: TRBV9
CDR3 protein: CASSPQAPGGNEQFF
CDR3 DNA: TGTGCCAGCAGCCCACAAGCACCCGGGGGGAATGAGCAGTTCTTC

clone size: .
J gene: TRBJ2-1
D gene: TRBD2
V gene: TRBV20-1
CDR3 protein: CSVASGGLYSYNEQFF
CDR3 DNA: TGCAGTGTGGCTAGCGGGGGCCTCTACTCCTACAATGAGCAGTTCTTC

clone size: .
J gene: TRBJ1-6
D gene: TRBD1
V gene: TRBV6-5
CDR3 protein: CASRNEDRGNSPLHF
CDR3 DNA: TGTGCCAGCAGAAACGAGGACAGGGGAAATTCACCCCTCCACTTT

clone size: .
J gene: TRBJ1-2
D gene: TRBD1
V gene: TRBV12-3/TRBV12-4
CDR3 protein: CASSPRIQGTGFIYGYTF
CDR3 DNA: TGTGCCAGCAGCCCCCGAATCCAAGGGACAGGGTTTATCTATGGCTACACCTTC

clone size: .
J gene: TRBJ2-3
D gene: .
V gene: TRBV29-1
CDR3 protein: CSADGRDTQYF
CDR3 DNA: TGCAGCGCCGACGGGCGGGATACGCAGTATTTT

clone size: .
J gene: TRBJ2-4
D gene: .
V gene: TRBV4-1
CDR3 protein: CASSQDRAIINIQYF
CDR3 DNA: TGCGCCAGCAGCCAAGATCGGGCTATAATAAACATTCAGTACTTC

clone size: .
J gene: TRBJ1-2
D gene: .
V gene: TRBV15
CDR3 protein: CATSRGTGRSNYGYTF
CDR3 DNA: TGTGCCACCAGCAGAGGAACGGGGAGGTCCAACTATGGCTACACCTTC

clone size: .
J gene: TRBJ1-3
D gene: .
V gene: TRBV19
CDR3 protein: CASTPDRSGNTIYF
CDR3 DNA: TGTGCCAGTACCCCCGATAGATCTGGAAACACCATATATTTT

clone size: .
J gene: TRBJ1-2
D gene: .
V gene: TRBV6-1
CDR3 protein: CASSGGMGANYGYTF
CDR3 DNA: TGTGCCAGCAGTGGCGGGATGGGCGCTAACTATGGCTACACCTTC

clone size: .
J gene: TRBJ2-7
D gene: .
V gene: TRBV12-3/TRBV12-4
CDR3 protein: CASSLGNKGGHYEQYF
CDR3 DNA: TGTGCCAGCAGTTTAGGGAATAAGGGTGGCCACTACGAGCAGTACTTC

clone size: once
J gene: TRBJ1-2
D gene: TRBD1
V gene: TRBV29-1
CDR3 protein: CSVSRDRTFGYTF
CDR3 DNA: TGCAGCGTAAGCCGGGACAGGACTTTTGGCTACACCTTC